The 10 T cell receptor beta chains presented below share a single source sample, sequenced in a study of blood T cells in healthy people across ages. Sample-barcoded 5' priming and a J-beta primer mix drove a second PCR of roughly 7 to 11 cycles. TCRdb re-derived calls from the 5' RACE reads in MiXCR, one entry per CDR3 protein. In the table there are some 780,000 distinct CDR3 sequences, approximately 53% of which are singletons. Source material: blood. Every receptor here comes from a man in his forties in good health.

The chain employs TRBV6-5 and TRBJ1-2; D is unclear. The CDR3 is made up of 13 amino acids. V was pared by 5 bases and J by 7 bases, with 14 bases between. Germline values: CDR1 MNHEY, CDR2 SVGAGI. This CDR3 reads CASSHREVGGYTF. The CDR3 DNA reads TGTGCCAGCAGTCATAGGGAGGTTGGTGGCTACACCTTC.

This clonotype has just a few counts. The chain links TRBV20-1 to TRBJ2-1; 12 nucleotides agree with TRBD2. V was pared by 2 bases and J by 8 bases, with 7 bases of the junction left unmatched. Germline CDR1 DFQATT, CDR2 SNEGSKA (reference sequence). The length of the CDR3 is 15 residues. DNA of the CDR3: TGCAGTGCTAGAACAACTAGCGGGGGGCGAGATGAGCAGTTCTTC. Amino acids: CSARTTSGGRDEQFF.

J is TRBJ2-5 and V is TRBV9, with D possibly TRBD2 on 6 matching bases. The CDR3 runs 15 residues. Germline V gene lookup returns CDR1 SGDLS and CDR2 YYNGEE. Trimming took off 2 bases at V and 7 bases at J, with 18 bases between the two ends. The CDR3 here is CASSVGGSSGGTQYF. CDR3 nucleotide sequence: TGTGCCAGCAGCGTGGGCGGATCCTCCGGGGGGACCCAGTACTTC.

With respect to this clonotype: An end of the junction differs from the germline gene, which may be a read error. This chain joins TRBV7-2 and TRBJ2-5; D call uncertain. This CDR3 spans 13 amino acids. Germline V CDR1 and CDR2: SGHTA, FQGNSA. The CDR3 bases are TGTGCCAGCAGCGTAGCTGAGTTGGAGACCCAGTACTTC. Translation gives CASSVAELETQYF. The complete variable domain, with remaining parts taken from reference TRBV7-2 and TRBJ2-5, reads GAGVSQSPSNKVTEKGKDVELRCDPISGHTALYWYRQSLGQGLEFLIYFQGNSAPDKSGLPSDRFSAERTGGSVSTLTIQRTQQEDSAVYLCASSVAELETQYFGPGTRLLVL.

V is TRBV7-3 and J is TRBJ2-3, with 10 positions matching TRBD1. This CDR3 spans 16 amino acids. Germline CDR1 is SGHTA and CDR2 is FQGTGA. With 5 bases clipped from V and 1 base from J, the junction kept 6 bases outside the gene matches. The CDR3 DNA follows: TGTGCCAGCAGCCTAGACAGGGGGCCTGGCACAGATACGCAGTATTTT. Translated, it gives CASSLDRGPGTDTQYF.

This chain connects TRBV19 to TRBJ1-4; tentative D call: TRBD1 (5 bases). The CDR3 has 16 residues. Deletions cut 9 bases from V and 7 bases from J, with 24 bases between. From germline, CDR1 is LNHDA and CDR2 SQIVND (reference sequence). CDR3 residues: CASQDSYGGEGEKLFF. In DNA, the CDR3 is TGTGCCAGCCAGGACTCCTACGGGGGAGAGGGTGAAAAACTGTTTTTT.

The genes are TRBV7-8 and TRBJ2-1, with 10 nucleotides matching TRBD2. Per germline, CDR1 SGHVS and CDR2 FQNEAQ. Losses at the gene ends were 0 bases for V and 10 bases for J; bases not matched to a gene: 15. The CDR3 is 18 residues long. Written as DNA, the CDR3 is TGTGCCAGCAGCTTAGCGCTTTTAGCGGGAGGCCCTTTGGTGGAGCAGTTCTTC. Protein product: CASSLALLAGGPLVEQFF.

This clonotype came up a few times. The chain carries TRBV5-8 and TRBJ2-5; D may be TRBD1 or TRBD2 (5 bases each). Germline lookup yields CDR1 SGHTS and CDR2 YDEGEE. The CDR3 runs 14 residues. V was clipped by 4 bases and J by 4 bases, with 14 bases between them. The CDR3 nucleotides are TGTGCCAGCAGCCTGGGGGTTAGTGGAGAGACCCAGTACTTC. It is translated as CASSLGVSGETQYF.

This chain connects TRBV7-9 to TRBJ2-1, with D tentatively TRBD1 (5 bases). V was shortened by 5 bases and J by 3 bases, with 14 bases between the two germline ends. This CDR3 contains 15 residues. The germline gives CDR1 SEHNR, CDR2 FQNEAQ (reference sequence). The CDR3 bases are TGTGCCAGCAGCCCCCGGACAAGGAACTACAATGAGCAGTTCTTC. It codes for CASSPRTRNYNEQFF.

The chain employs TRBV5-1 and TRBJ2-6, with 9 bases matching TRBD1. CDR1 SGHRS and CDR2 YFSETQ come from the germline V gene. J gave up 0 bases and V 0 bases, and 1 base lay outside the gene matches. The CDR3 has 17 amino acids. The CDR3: CASSLEGQGSGANVLTF. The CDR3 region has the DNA TGCGCCAGCAGCTTGGAGGGACAGGGCTCTGGGGCCAACGTCCTGACTTTC.